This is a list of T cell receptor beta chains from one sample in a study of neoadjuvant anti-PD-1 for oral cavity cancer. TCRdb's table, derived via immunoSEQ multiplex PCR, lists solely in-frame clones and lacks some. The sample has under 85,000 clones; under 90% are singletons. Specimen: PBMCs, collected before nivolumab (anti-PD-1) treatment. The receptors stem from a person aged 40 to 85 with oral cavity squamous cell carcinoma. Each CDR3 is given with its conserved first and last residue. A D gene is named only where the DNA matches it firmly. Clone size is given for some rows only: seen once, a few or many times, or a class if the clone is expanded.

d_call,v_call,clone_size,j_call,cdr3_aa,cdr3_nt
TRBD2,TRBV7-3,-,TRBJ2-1,CASSYLADLSYNEQFF,TGTGCCAGCAGCTACCTAGCGGACCTATCCTACAATGAGCAGTTCTTC
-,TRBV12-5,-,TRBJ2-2,CASRGGDAGELFF,TGTGCTAGTCGTGGAGGCGATGCCGGGGAGCTGTTTTTT
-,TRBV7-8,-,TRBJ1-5,CASSLDGQGRSNQPQHF,TGTGCCAGCAGCTTAGACGGGCAGGGGCGCAGCAATCAGCCCCAGCATTTT
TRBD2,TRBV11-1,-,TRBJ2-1,CASTASGNYNEQFF,TGTGCCAGCACTGCTAGCGGGAACTACAATGAGCAGTTCTTC
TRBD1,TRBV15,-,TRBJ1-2,CATSLRTTGVGYTF,TGTGCCACCAGCCTAAGAACTACAGGGGTTGGCTACACCTTC
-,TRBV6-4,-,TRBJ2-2,CASSEQTGNTGELFF,TGTGCCAGCAGTGAGCAGACAGGGAACACCGGGGAGCTGTTTTTT
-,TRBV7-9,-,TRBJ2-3,CASSSGTHEGDTQYF,TGTGCCAGCAGCTCCGGGACACACGAGGGTGATACGCAGTATTTT
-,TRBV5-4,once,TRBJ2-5,CASSVGQLYETQYF,TGTGCCAGCAGCGTAGGACAGTTGTACGAGACCCAGTACTTC
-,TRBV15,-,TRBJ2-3,CATSSGIVVGTDTQYF,TGTGCCACCAGCAGCGGGATCGTAGTAGGCACAGATACGCAGTATTTT
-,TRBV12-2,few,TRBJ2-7,CASRLERNVGRAYEQYF,TGTGCAAGTCGCTTAGAGAGGAATGTCGGGAGGGCGTACGAGCAGTACTTC
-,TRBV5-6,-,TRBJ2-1,CASSSSVRGFGLEQFF,TGTGCCAGCAGCTCCTCGGTACGGGGCTTCGGTTTAGAGCAGTTCTTC
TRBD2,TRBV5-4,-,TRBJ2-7,CASSPGGFWTSGYEQYF,TGTGCCAGCAGCCCAGGGGGTTTTTGGACTAGCGGCTACGAGCAGTACTTC
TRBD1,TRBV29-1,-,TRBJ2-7,CSVELRSVGQGAYEQYF,TGCAGCGTTGAACTCCGTTCGGTGGGTCAGGGGGCCTACGAGCAGTACTTC
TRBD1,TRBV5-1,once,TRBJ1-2,CASSRGSGTANYGYTF,TGCGCCAGCAGTCGGGGCTCCGGGACAGCGAACTATGGCTACACCTTC
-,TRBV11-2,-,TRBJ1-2,CASSLDRADGYTF,TGTGCCAGCAGCTTAGACAGGGCTGATGGCTACACCTTC
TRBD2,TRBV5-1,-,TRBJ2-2,CASSGLAENTGELFF,TGCGCCAGCAGTGGACTAGCGGAGAACACCGGGGAGCTGTTTTTT
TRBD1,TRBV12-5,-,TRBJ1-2,CASGLEQGAGGYTF,TGTGCTAGTGGTTTGGAACAGGGGGCTGGAGGCTACACCTTC
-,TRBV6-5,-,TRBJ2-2,CASTLGGANTGELFF,TGTGCCAGCACCCTGGGAGGCGCGAACACCGGGGAGCTGTTTTTT
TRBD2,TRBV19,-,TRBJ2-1,CASGRADEQFF,TGTGCGAGCGGGAGGGCCGATGAGCAGTTCTTC
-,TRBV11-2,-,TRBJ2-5,CASSSVGFRGETQYF,TGTGCCAGCAGCTCGGTTGGGTTTAGAGGAGAGACCCAGTACTTC
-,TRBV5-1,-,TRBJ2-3,CASSRFGQSTDTQYF,TGCGCCAGTTCGCGGTTTGGTCAAAGCACAGATACGCAGTATTTT
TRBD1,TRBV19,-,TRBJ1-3,CASSKDRISGNTIYF,TGTGCCAGTAGTAAGGACAGGATCTCTGGAAACACCATATATTTT